This record covers a single T cell receptor (beta chain). The antigen is not known. The CDR3 is made up of 14 amino acids. Trimming at V came to 4 bases and at J to 9 bases, leaving 11 bases not matched to a gene. Germline V gives CDR1 SGHNT, CDR2 YYREEE (reference sequence). The sample comes from a study of early stage breast cancer tumors. Across the study: Each sample averaged around 10-fold read coverage. Whole-study results and caveats: In about 85% of the 16 patients, blood comparison separated tumor from normal breast.

Sequencing used immunoSEQ multiplex PCR; TCRdb keeps in-frame clones, though not all of them. The data contain 30,000 to 40,000 clones, under 80% of them singletons. The TCR comes from a person aged 55 to 70 with breast cancer. Specimen: blood. The rearrangement joins TRBV5-4 to TRBJ1-2, with 8 bases fitting TRBD1. The CDR3 reads CASSLLGQARSYTF. The CDR3 coding sequence is TGTGCCAGCAGCCTACTGGGACAGGCTAGGAGCTACACCTTC. The variable domain in full, with the rest retrieved from reference TRBV5-4 and TRBJ1-2, is ETGVTQSPTHLIKTRGQQVTLRCSSQSGHNTVSWYQQALGQGPQFIFQYYREEENGRGNFPPRFSGLQFPNYSSELNVNALELDDSALYLCASSLLGQARSYTFGSGTRLTVV.